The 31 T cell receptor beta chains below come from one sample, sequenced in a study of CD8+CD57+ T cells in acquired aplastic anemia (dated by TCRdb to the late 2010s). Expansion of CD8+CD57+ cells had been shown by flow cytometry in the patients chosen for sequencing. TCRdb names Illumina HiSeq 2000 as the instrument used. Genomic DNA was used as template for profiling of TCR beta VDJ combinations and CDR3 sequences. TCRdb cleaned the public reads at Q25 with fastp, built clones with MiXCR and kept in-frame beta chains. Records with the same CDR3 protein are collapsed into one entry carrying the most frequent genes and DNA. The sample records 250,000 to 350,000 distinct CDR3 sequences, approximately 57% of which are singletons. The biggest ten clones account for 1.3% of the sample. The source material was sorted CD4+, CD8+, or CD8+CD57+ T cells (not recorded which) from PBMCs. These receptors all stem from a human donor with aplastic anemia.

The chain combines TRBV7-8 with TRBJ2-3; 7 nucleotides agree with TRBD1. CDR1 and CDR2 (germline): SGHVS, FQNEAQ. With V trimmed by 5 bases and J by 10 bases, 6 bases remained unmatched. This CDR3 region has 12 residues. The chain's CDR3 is CASSPGTASQYF. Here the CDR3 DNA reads TGTGCCAGCAGCCCTGGGACAGCCTCGCAGTATTTT.

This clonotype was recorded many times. The CDR3 protein is CASSSGQGAYNSPLHF. The CDR3 DNA reads as TGTGCCAGCAGCTCGGGACAGGGTGCATATAATTCACCCCTCCACTTT. The genes are TRBV5-8 and TRBJ1-6; 9 bases are a match to TRBD1. The ends lost 3 bases at V and 4 bases at J; junction bases unmatched: 5. The CDR3 is made up of 16 amino acids. CDR1 and CDR2 (germline): SGHTS, YDEGEE.

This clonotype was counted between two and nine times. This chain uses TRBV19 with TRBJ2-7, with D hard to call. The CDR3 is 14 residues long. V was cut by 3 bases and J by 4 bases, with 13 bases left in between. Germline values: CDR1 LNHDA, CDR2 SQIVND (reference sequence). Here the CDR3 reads CASSMDGFRYEQYF. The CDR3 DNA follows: TGTGCCAGTAGTATGGACGGGTTTCGTTACGAGCAGTACTTC.

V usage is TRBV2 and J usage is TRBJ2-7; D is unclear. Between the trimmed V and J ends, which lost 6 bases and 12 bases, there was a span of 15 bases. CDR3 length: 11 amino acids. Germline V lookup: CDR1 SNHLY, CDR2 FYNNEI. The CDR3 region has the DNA TGTGCCAGCAGCGCGATTTCTCCGGCGTACTTC. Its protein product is CASSAISPAYF.

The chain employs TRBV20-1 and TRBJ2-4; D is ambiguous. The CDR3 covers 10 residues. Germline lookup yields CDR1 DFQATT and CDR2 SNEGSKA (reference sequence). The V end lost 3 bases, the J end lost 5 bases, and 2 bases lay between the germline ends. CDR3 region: CSASENIQYF. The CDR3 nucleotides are TGCAGTGCTAGCGAAAACATTCAGTACTTC.

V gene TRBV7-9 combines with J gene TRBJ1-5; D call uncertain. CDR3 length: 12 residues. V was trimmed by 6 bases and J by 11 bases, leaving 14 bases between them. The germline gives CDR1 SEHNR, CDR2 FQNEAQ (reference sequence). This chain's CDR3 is CASSALAGAQHF. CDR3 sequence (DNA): TGTGCCAGCAGTGCTCTAGCGGGAGCCCAGCATTTT.

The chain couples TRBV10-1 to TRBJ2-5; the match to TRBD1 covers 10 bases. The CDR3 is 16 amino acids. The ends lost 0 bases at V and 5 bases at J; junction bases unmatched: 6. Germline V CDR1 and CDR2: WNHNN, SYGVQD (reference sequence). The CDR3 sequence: CASSESTGGAWETQYF. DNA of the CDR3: TGCGCCAGCAGTGAGTCGACAGGGGGCGCGTGGGAGACCCAGTACTTC.

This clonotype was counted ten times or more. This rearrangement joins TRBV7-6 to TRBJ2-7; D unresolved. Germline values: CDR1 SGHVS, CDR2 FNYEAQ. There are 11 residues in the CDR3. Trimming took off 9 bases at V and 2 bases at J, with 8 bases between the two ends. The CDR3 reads CASGDTYEQYF. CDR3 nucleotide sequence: TGTGCCAGTGGAGATACCTACGAGCAGTACTTC.

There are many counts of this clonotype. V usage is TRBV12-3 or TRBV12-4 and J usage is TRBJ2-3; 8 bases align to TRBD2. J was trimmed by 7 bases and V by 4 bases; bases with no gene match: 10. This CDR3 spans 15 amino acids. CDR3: CASSYLAGWGNTQYF. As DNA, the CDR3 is TGTGCCAGCAGTTACCTAGCGGGTTGGGGGAATACGCAGTATTTT.

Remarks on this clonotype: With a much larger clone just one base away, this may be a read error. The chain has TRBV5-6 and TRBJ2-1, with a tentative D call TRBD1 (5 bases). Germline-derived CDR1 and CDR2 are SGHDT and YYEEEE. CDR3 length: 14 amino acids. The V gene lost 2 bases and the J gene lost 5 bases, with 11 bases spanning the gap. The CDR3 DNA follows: TGTGCCAGCAGCTTAAGGGGTTTAGACAATGAGCAGTTCTTC. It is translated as CASSLRGLDNEQFF.

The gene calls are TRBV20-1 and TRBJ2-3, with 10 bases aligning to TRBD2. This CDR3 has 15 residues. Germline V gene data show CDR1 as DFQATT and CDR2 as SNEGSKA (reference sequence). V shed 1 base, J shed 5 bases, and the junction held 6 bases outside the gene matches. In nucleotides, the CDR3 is TGCAGTGCTAGAGCTAGCGGGAGAGGGAGAGATACGCAGTATTTT. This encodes CSARASGRGRDTQYF.

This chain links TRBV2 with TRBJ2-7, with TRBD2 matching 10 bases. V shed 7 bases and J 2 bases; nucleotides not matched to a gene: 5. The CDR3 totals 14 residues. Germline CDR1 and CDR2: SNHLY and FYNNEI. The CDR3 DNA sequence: TGTGCCAGCAACTCCGGGACTAGCGCCTACGAGCAGTACTTC. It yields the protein CASNSGTSAYEQYF.

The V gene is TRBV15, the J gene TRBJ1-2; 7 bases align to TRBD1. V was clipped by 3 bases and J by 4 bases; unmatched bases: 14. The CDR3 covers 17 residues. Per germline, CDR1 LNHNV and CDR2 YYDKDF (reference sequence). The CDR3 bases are TGTGCCACCAGCAGCCTCCTTGAGGGGGCGATTAGCTATGGCTACACCTTC. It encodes CATSSLLEGAISYGYTF.

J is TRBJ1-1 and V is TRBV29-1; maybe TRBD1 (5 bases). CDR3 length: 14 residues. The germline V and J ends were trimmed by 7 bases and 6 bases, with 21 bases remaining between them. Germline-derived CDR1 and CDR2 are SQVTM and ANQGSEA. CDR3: CSDSQGIEGAEAFF. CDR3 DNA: TGCAGCGACTCCCAGGGAATTGAAGGGGCTGAAGCTTTCTTT.

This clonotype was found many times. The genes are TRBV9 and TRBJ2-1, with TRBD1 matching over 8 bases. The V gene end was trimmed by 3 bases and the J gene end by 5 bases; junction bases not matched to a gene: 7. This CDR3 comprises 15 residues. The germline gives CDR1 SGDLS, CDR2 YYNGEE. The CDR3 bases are TGTGCCAGCAGCGCCTGGACAGGGACCAACAATGAGCAGTTCTTC. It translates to CASSAWTGTNNEQFF.

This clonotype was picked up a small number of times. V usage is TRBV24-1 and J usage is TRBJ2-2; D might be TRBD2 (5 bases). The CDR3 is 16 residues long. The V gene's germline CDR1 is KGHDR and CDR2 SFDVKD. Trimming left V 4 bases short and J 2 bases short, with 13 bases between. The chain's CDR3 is CATSDPRTGNTGELFF. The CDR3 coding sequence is TGTGCCACCAGTGACCCTCGGACTGGTAACACCGGGGAGCTGTTTTTT.

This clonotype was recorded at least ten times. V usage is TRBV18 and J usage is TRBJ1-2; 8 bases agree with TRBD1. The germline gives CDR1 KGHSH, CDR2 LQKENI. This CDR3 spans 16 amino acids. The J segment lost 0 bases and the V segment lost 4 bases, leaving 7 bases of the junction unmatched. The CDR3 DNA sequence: TGTGCCAGCTCACAAACAGGACAGGGCGCTAACTATGGCTACACCTTC. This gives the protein CASSQTGQGANYGYTF.

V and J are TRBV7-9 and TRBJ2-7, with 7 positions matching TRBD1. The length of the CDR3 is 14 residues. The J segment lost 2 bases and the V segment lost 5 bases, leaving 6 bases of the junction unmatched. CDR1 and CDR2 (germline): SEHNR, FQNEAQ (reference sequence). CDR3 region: CASSKGTETYEQYF. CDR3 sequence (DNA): TGTGCCAGCAGCAAAGGGACAGAAACCTACGAGCAGTACTTC.

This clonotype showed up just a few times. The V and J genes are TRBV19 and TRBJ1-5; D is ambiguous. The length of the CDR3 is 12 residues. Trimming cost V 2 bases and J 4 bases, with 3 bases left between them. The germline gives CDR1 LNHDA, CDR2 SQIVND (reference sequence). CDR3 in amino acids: CASSIQNQPQHF. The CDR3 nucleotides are TGTGCCAGTAGTATACAGAATCAGCCCCAGCATTTT.

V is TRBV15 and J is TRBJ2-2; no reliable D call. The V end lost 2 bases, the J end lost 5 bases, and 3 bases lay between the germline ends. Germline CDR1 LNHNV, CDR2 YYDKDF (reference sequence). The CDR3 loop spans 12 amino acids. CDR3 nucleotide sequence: TGTGCCACCAGCAGATTAACCGGGGAGCTGTTTTTT. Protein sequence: CATSRLTGELFF. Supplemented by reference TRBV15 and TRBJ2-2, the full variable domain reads DAMVIQNPRYQVTQFGKPVTLSCSQTLNHNVMYWYQQKSSQAPKLLFHYYDKDFNNEADTPDNFQSRRPNTSFCFLDIRSPGLGDTAMYLCATSRLTGELFFGEGSRLTVL.

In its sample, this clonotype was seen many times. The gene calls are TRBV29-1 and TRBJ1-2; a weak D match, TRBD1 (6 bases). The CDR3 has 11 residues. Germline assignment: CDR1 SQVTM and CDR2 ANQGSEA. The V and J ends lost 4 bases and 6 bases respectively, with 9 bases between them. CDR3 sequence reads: CSVGGANGYTF. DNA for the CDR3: TGCAGCGTTGGGGGGGCGAATGGCTACACCTTC.

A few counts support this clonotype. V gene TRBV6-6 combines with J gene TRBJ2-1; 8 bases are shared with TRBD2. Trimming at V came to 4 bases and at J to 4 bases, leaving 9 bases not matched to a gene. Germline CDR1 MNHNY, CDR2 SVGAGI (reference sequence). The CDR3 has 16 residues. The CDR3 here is CASSSTRGGQYNEQFF. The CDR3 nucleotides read TGTGCCAGCAGTTCCACCCGCGGGGGGCAGTACAATGAGCAGTTCTTC.

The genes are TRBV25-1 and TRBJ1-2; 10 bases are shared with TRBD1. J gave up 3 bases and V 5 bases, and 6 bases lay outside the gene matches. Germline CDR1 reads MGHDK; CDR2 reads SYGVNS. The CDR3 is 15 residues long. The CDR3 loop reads CASSPLTGGHYGYTF. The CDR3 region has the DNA TGTGCCAGCAGTCCCCTGACAGGGGGCCACTATGGCTACACCTTC.

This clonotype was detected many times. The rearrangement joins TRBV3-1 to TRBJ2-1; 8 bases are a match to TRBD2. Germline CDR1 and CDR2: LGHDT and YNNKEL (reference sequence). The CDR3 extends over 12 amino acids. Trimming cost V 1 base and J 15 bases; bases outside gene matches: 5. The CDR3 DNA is TGTGCCAGCAGCCAAGCCGGGGGGGCCGCGTTCTTC. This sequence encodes CASSQAGGAAFF.

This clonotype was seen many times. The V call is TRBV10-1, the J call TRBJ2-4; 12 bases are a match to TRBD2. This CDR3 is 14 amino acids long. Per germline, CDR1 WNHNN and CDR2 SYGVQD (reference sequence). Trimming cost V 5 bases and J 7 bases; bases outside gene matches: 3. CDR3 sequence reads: CASSPGTSGNIQYF. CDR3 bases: TGCGCCAGCAGTCCCGGGACTAGCGGGAACATTCAGTACTTC.

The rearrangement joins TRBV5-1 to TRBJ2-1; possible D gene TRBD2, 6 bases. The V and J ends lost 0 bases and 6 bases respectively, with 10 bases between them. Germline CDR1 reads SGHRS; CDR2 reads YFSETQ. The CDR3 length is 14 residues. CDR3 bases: TGCGCCAGCAGCTTGGACATGCGGGGCAATGAGCAGTTCTTC. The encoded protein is CASSLDMRGNEQFF.

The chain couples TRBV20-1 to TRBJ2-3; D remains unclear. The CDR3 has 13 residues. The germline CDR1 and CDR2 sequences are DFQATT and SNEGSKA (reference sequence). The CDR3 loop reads CSLGSSSTDTQYF. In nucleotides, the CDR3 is TGCAGCTTAGGAAGCTCTAGCACAGATACGCAGTATTTT.

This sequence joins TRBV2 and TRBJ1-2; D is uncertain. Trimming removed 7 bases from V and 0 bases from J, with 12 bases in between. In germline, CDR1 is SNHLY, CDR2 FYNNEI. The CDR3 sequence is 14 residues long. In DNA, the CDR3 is TGTGCCAGCACGGGCGAGAGGTCTAACTATGGCTACACCTTC. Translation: CASTGERSNYGYTF. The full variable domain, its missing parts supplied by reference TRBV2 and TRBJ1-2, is EPEVTQTPSHQVTQMGQEVILRCVPISNHLYFYWYRQILGQKVEFLVSFYNNEISEKSEIFDDQFSVERPDGSNFTLKIRSTKLEDSAMYFCASTGERSNYGYTFGSGTRLTVV.

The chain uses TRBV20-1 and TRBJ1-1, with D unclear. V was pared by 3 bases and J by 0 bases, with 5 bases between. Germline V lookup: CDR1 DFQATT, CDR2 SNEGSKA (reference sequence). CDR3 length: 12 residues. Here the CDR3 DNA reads TGCAGTGCTAGTAGGGTGAACACTGAAGCTTTCTTT. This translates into CSASRVNTEAFF.

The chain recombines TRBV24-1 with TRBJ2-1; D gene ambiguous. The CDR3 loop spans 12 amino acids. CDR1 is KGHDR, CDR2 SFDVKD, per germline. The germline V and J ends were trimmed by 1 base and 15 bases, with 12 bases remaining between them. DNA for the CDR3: TGTGCCACCAGTGATTTTGGCGGTAGTCGGTTCTTC. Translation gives CATSDFGGSRFF.

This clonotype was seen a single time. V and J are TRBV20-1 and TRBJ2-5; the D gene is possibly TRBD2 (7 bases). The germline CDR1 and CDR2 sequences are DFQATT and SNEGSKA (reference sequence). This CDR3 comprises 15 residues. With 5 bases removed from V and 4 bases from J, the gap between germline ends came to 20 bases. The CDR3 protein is CSALGGGGQRETQYF. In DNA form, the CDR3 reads TGCAGTGCTTTAGGGGGGGGTGGCCAGAGAGAGACCCAGTACTTC.